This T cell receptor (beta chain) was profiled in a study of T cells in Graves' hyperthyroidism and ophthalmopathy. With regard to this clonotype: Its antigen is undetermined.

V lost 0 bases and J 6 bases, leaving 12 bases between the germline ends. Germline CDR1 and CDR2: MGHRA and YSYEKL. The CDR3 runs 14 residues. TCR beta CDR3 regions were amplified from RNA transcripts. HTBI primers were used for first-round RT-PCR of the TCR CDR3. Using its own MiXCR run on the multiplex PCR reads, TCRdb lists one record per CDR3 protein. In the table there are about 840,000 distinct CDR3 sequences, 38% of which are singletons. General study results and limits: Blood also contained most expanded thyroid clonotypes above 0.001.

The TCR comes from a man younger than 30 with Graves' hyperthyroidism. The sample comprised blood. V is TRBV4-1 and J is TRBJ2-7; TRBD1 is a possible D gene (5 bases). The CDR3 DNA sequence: TGCGCCAGCAGCCAAGATCAGTTGGGGCCCGAGCAGTACTTC. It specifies CASSQDQLGPEQYF.